The rows below give T cell receptor beta chains drawn from one sample of a study of brain metastases from non-small cell lung cancer. Using immunoSEQ multiplex PCR, the repertoire was profiled, and TCRdb retains in-frame clones only, with some absent. The sample holds roughly 6,200 clones, 82% seen once. Sequencing was performed on primary lung tumor tissue. The receptors originated from a donor over 35 with non-small cell lung cancer. CDR3s include the opening cysteine and the closing phenylalanine or tryptophan. D genes are given only for firm matches. The size entry is marked missing in some rows and otherwise reads once, few, many or a size class.

J gene: TRBJ2-1; clone size: NA; V gene: TRBV4-2; D gene: NA; CDR3 protein: CASSAGRSNEQFF; CDR3 DNA: TGTGCCAGCAGTGCGGGGCGGTCGAATGAGCAGTTCTTC
J gene: TRBJ1-5; clone size: NA; V gene: TRBV5-5; D gene: TRBD1; CDR3 protein: CASRSGQLNQPQHF; CDR3 DNA: TGTGCCAGCAGATCGGGACAGCTAAATCAGCCCCAGCATTTT
J gene: TRBJ1-5; clone size: NA; V gene: TRBV6-5; D gene: NA; CDR3 protein: CASSFSGGVDQPQHF; CDR3 DNA: TGTGCCAGCAGTTTCAGTGGAGGTGTGGATCAGCCCCAGCATTTT
J gene: TRBJ2-2; clone size: NA; V gene: TRBV24-1; D gene: TRBD1; CDR3 protein: CATSDFKTGDTGELFF; CDR3 DNA: TGTGCCACCAGTGATTTCAAGACAGGGGACACCGGGGAGCTGTTTTTT
J gene: TRBJ2-7; clone size: NA; V gene: TRBV5-1; D gene: TRBD2; CDR3 protein: CASSLASGGFEQYF; CDR3 DNA: TGCGCCAGCAGCTTGGCGAGCGGGGGATTCGAGCAGTACTTC
J gene: TRBJ1-2; clone size: NA; V gene: TRBV28; D gene: NA; CDR3 protein: CASSQMDTGYGYTF; CDR3 DNA: TGTGCCAGCAGTCAAATGGACACAGGCTATGGCTACACCTTC
J gene: TRBJ1-2; clone size: NA; V gene: TRBV6-5; D gene: NA; CDR3 protein: CASRAITGDYGYTF; CDR3 DNA: TGTGCCAGCAGAGCCATAACAGGAGATTATGGCTACACCTTC
J gene: TRBJ1-1; clone size: NA; V gene: TRBV30; D gene: NA; CDR3 protein: CASTRYRVRAEAFF; CDR3 DNA: TGTGCCTCCACAAGATACAGGGTAAGGGCTGAAGCTTTCTTT
J gene: TRBJ1-1; clone size: NA; V gene: TRBV5-1; D gene: NA; CDR3 protein: CASSSHVAAPEAFF; CDR3 DNA: TGCGCCAGCAGCTCGCATGTGGCAGCACCTGAAGCTTTCTTT
J gene: TRBJ1-1; clone size: NA; V gene: TRBV19; D gene: NA; CDR3 protein: CASSIGAGWGGTEAFF; CDR3 DNA: TGTGCCAGTAGTATAGGAGCTGGTTGGGGAGGCACTGAAGCTTTCTTT
J gene: TRBJ2-5; clone size: NA; V gene: TRBV4-2; D gene: TRBD1; CDR3 protein: CASSRAGTGQETQYF; CDR3 DNA: TGTGCCAGCAGCCGGGCCGGGACAGGGCAAGAGACCCAGTACTTC
J gene: TRBJ1-1; clone size: NA; V gene: TRBV6-6; D gene: TRBD1; CDR3 protein: CASSLLQGARTEAFF; CDR3 DNA: TGTGCCAGCAGTTTACTACAGGGGGCGCGCACTGAAGCTTTCTTT
J gene: TRBJ2-7; clone size: NA; V gene: TRBV6-5; D gene: NA; CDR3 protein: CASSRLGGSYEQYF; CDR3 DNA: TGTGCCAGCAGCCGCCTGGGGGGTTCCTACGAGCAGTACTTC
J gene: TRBJ2-7; clone size: NA; V gene: TRBV2; D gene: NA; CDR3 protein: CASPPRGGEQYF; CDR3 DNA: TGTGCCAGCCCCCCCCGAGGCGGCGAGCAGTACTTC
J gene: TRBJ1-2; clone size: NA; V gene: TRBV6-5; D gene: TRBD1; CDR3 protein: CTSTDDRDYGYTF; CDR3 DNA: TGTACCAGCACAGACGACAGGGATTATGGCTACACCTTC
J gene: TRBJ1-2; clone size: NA; V gene: TRBV29-1; D gene: NA; CDR3 protein: CSVGQGGYGYTF; CDR3 DNA: TGCAGCGTTGGGCAGGGAGGCTATGGCTACACCTTC
J gene: TRBJ1-5; clone size: NA; V gene: TRBV6-5; D gene: NA; CDR3 protein: CASSYMTANSNQPQHF; CDR3 DNA: TGTGCCAGCAGTTACATGACGGCAAATAGCAATCAGCCCCAGCATTTT
J gene: TRBJ2-7; clone size: NA; V gene: TRBV11-3; D gene: TRBD1; CDR3 protein: CASSRQGDEQYF; CDR3 DNA: TGTGCCAGCAGCAGACAGGGCGACGAGCAGTACTTC
J gene: TRBJ2-2; clone size: NA; V gene: TRBV7-2; D gene: NA; CDR3 protein: CASSLTGANTGELFF; CDR3 DNA: TGTGCCAGCAGCTTAACCGGGGCAAACACCGGGGAGCTGTTTTTT
J gene: TRBJ1-3; clone size: NA; V gene: TRBV2; D gene: NA; CDR3 protein: CASTAQGRLSGNTIYF; CDR3 DNA: TGTGCCAGCACCGCACAGGGCCGCCTCTCTGGAAACACCATATATTTT
J gene: TRBJ2-7; clone size: NA; V gene: TRBV12-3/TRBV12-4; D gene: NA; CDR3 protein: CASSFILDEQYF; CDR3 DNA: TGTGCCAGCAGTTTCATTCTAGACGAGCAGTACTTC
J gene: TRBJ1-2; clone size: NA; V gene: TRBV7-2; D gene: NA; CDR3 protein: CASSLALNSVVNYGYTF; CDR3 DNA: TGTGCCAGCAGCTTAGCGCTGAACTCAGTAGTAAACTATGGCTACACCTTC
J gene: TRBJ1-5; clone size: once; V gene: TRBV24-1; D gene: NA; CDR3 protein: CATSDGWLPQHF; CDR3 DNA: TGTGCCACCAGTGATGGGTGGTTGCCCCAGCATTTT
J gene: TRBJ2-6; clone size: NA; V gene: TRBV24-1; D gene: NA; CDR3 protein: CATSTSEGGANVLTF; CDR3 DNA: TGTGCCACCAGTACATCCGAAGGAGGGGCCAACGTCCTGACTTTC